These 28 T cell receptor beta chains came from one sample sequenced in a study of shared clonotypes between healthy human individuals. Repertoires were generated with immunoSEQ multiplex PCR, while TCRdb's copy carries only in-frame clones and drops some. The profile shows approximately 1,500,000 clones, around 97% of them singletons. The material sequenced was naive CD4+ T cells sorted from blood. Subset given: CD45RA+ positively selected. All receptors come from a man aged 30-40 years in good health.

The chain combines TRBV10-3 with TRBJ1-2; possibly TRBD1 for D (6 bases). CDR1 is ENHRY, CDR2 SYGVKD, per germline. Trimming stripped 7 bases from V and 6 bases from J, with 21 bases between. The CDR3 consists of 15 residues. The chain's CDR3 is CAINPRDTEGDGYTF. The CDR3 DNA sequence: TGTGCCATCAATCCCCGGGACACCGAAGGCGATGGCTACACCTTC.

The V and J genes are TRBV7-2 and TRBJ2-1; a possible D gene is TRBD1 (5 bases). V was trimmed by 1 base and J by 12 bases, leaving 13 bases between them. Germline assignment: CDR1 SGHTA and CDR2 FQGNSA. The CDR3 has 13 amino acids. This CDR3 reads CASSLEGLAGQFF. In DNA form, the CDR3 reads TGTGCCAGCAGCTTAGAGGGGTTAGCAGGGCAGTTCTTC.

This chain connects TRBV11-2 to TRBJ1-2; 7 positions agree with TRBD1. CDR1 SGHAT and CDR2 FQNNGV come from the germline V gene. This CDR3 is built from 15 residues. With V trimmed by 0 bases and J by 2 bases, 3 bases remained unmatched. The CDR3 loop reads CASSLEQGRNYGYTF. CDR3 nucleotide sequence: TGTGCCAGCAGCTTAGAACAGGGGAGGAACTATGGCTACACCTTC.

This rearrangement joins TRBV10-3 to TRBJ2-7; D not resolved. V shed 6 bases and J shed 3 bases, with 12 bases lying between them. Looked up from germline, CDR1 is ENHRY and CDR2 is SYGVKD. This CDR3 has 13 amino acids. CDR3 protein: CAISRKGDYEQYF. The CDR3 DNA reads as TGTGCCATCAGCCGGAAGGGCGACTACGAGCAGTACTTC.

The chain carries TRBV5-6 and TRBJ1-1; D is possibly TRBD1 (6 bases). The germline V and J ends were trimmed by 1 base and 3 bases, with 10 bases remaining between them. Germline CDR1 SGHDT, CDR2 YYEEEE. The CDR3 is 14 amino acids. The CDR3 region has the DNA TGTGCCAGCAGCTTGCCGGCAGGGGACACTGAAGCTTTCTTT. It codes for CASSLPAGDTEAFF.

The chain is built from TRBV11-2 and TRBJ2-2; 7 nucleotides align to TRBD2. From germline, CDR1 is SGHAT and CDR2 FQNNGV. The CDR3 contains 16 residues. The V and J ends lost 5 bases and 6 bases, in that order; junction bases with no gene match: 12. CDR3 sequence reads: CASSPRGGVDPGELFF. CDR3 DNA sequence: TGTGCCAGCAGCCCCCGGGGAGGGGTGGACCCCGGGGAGCTGTTTTTT.

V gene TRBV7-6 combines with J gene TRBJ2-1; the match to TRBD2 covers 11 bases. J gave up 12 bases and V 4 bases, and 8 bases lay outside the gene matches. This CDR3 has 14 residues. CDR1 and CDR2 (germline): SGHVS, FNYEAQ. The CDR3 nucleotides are TGTGCCAGCAGCTCAACTAGCGGGAGTTTCGGGCAGTTCTTC. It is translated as CASSSTSGSFGQFF.

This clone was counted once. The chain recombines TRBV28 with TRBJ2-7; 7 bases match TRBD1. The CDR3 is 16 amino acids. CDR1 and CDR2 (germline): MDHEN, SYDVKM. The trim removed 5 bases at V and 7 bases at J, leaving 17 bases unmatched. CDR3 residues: CASSPRQGGPGGEQYF. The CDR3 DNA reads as TGTGCCAGCAGTCCTCGACAGGGTGGGCCTGGGGGTGAGCAGTACTTC. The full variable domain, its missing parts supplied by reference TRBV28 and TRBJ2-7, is DVKVTQSSRYLVKRTGEKVFLECVQDMDHENMFWYRQDPGLGLRLIYFSYDVKMKEKGDIPEGYSVSREKKERFSLILESASTNQTSMYLCASSPRQGGPGGEQYFGPGTRLTVT.

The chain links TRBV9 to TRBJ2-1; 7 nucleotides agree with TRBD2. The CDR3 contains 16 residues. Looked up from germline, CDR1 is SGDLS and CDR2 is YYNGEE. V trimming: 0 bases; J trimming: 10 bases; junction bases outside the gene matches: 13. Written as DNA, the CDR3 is TGTGCCAGCAGCGTAGGGTTGAGCGGGATAGGTCGAGAGCAGTTCTTC. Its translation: CASSVGLSGIGREQFF.

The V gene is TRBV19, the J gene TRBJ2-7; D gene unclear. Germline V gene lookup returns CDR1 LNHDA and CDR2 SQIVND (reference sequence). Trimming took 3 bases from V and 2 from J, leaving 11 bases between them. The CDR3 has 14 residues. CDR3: CASSIRARTYEQYF. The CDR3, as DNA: TGTGCCAGTAGTATCCGCGCCAGAACCTACGAGCAGTACTTC.

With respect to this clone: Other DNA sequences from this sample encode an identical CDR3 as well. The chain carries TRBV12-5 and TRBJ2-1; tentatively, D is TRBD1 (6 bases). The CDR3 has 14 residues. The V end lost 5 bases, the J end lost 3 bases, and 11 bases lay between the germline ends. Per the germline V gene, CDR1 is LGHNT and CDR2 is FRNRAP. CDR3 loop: CASGPGTSYNEQFF. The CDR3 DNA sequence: TGTGCTAGTGGTCCCGGGACAAGCTACAATGAGCAGTTCTTC.

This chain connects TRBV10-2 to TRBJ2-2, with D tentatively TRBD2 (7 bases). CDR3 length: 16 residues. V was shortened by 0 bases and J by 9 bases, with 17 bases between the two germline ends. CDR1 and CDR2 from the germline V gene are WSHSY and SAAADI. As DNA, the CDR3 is TGCGCCAGCAGTGAGTCAGGGGGGGTGATTTCAAGGGAGCTGTTTTTT. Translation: CASSESGGVISRELFF.

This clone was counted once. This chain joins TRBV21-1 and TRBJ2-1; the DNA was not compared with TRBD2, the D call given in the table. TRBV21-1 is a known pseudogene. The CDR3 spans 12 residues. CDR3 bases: TGTGCCAGCAGCATTAAGAGCAATGAGCAGTTCTTC. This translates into CASSIKSNEQFF.

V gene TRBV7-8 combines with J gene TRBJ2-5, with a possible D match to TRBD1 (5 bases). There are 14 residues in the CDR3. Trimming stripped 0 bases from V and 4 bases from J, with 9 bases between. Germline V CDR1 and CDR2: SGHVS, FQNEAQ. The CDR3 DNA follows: TGTGCCAGCAGCTTAGCCAGGGAAGGAGAGACCCAGTACTTC. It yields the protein CASSLAREGETQYF.

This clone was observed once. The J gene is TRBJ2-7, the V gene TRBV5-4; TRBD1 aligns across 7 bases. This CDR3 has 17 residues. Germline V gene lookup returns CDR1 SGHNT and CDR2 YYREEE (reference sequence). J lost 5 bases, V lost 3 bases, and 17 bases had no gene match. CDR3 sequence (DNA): TGTGCCAGCAGCTCAGAGGGGACAGCTGAGAGGCCTAACGAGCAGTACTTC. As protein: CASSSEGTAERPNEQYF.

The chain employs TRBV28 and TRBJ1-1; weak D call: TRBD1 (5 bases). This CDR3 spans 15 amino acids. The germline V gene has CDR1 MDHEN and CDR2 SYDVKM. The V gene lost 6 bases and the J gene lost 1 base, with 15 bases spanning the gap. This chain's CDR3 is CASSPRTRPNTEAFF. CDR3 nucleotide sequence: TGTGCCAGCAGCCCTCGGACACGACCGAACACTGAAGCTTTCTTT.

The CDR3 bases are TGTGCCAGCAGTGTCTTGACAAAGACGATGAACACTGAAGCTTTCTTT. It specifies CASSVLTKTMNTEAFF. The gene calls are TRBV6-1 and TRBJ1-1, with D unresolved. V dropped 4 bases and J dropped 0 bases, with 15 bases sitting between them. CDR1 and CDR2 (germline): MNHNS, SASEGT. This CDR3 region has 16 residues.

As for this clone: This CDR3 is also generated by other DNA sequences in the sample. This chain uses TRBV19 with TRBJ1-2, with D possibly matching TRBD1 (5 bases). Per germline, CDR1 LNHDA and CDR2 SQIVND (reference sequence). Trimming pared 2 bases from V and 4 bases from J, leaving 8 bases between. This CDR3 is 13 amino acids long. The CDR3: CASSISGSYGYTF. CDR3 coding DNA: TGTGCCAGTAGTATATCAGGGAGCTATGGCTACACCTTC.

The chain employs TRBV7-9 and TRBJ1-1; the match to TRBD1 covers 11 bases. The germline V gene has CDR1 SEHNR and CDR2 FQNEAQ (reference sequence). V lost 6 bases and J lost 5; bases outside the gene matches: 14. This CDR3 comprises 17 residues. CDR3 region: CASRPTPRTGGMTEAFF. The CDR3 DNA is TGTGCCAGCAGGCCCACCCCTCGGACAGGGGGCATGACTGAAGCTTTCTTT.

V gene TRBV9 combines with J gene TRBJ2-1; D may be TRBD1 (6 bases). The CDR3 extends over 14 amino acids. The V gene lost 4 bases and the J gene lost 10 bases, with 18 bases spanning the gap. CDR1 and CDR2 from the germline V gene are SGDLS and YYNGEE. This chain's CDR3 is CASSPNHRVSEQFF. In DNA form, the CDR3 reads TGTGCCAGCAGCCCTAACCACAGGGTAAGCGAGCAGTTCTTC.

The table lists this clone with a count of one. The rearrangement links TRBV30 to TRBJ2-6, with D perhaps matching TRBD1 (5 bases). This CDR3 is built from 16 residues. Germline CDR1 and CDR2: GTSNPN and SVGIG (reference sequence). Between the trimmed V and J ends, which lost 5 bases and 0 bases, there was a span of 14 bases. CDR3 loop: CAWDYGAFSGANVLTF. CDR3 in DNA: TGTGCCTGGGATTATGGGGCGTTCTCTGGGGCCAACGTCCTGACTTTC.

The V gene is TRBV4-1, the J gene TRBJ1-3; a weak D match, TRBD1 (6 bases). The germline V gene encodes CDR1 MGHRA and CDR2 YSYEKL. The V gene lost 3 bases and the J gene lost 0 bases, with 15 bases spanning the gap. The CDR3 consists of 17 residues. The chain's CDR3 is CASSQLRRGHSGNTIYF. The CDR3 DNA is TGCGCCAGCAGCCAGCTCCGTAGGGGACACTCTGGAAACACCATATATTTT.

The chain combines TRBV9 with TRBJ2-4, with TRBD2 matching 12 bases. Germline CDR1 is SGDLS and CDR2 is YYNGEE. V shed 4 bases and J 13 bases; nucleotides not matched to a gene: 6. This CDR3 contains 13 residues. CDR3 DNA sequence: TGTGCCAGCAGCTATGGGACTAGCGGGCACCAGTACTTC. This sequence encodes CASSYGTSGHQYF.

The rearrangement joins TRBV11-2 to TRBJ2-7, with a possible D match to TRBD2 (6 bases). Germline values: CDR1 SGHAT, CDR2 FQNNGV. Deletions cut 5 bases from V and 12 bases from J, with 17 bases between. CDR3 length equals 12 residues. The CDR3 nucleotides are TGTGCCAGCAGCCCCGGGGGAGTCTCGGGGTACTTC. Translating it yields CASSPGGVSGYF.

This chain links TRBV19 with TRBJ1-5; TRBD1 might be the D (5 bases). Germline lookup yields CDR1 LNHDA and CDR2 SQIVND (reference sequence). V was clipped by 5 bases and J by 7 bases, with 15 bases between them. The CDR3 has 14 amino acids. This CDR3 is CASSASRGGQPQHF. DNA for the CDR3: TGTGCCAGTAGTGCCTCCCGGGGGGGGCAGCCCCAGCATTTT.

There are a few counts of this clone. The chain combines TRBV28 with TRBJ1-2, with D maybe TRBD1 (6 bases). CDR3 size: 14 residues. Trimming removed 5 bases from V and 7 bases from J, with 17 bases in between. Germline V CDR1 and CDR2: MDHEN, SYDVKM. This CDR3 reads CASSTDRGATGYTF. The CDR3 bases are TGTGCCAGCAGTACCGATAGGGGGGCCACTGGCTACACCTTC.

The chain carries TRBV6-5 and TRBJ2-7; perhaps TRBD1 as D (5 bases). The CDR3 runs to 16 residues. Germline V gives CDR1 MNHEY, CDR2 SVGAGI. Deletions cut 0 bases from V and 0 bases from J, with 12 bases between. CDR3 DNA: TGTGCCAGCAGTTACTCGAAGGCACAGGCCTCCTACGAGCAGTACTTC. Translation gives CASSYSKAQASYEQYF.

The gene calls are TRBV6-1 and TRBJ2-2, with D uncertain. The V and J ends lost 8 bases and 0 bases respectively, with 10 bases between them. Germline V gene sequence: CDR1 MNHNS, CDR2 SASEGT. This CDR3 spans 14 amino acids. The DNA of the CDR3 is TGTGCCAGCTCCACGCGTACGAACACCGGGGAGCTGTTTTTT. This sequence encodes CASSTRTNTGELFF.